This T cell receptor beta chain was sequenced in a study of blood T cell repertoires in COVID-19. Turning to the study itself: The samples span acute and convalescent COVID-19 from the United States, Italy and Spain. PBMCs, B-cell-depleted T cells, or T cells were the source of the cDNA or gDNA that made up the material.

Original processing notes: Estimates of nucleated cell counts were drawn from the amplification of reference gene primers. Using immunoSEQ multiplex PCR, the repertoire was profiled, and TCRdb retains in-frame clones only, with some absent. That table furnishes V, J and clone size, whereas the DNA furnished D and trimming. The table lists fewer than 600,000 clones, roughly 87% of them singletons. Only a few counts were recorded for this clone. Seattle patient enrollment occurred during active infection, with longitudinal follow-up thereafter. V lost 3 bases and J 1 base, leaving 6 bases between the germline ends. This CDR3 comprises 13 residues.

This rearrangement joins TRBV12-3 or TRBV12-4 to TRBJ1-1; the D is unclear. Material: peripheral blood. The sequence came from a man between 18 and 35 years old with COVID-19, enrolled during active disease. For the CDR3, the DNA is TGTGCCAGCAGTTTTTACAGGAACACTGAAGCTTTCTTT. Translation: CASSFYRNTEAFF.